This section outlines one T cell receptor beta chain sequence together with its context. The antigen is unknown. These data are taken from a study of shared clonotypes between healthy human individuals. About the study: A couple of female and a few male donors aged 18 to 49 were enrolled.

The germline CDR1 and CDR2 sequences are SGHTS and YDEGEE. Trimming took 2 bases from V and 2 from J, leaving 11 bases between them. This CDR3 region has 14 residues. Deep was the level at which the assay was run. Study processing details: Filtering differed since immunoSEQ provided only junctions, with no quality scores. Data came from immunoSEQ multiplex PCR; TCRdb stores just in-frame clones and leaves some out. The V and J calls and clone size were taken over from that table, and D and trimming were inferred from the DNA. The repertoire holds about 800,000 clones, with 90% to 97% as singletons. Naive CD8 cells were CD45RO-negative, positively selected for CCR7, excluding terminally differentiated effector memory CD45RA+ cells. Findings of the study overall: The researchers took only blood, and tissue repertoires probably look different.

Material for sequencing was naive CD8+ T cells sorted from blood. The TCR originated in a man under 40 in good health. The chain uses TRBV5-8 and TRBJ2-7, with D tentatively TRBD2 (7 bases). In DNA, the CDR3 is TGTGCCAGCAGCTTTGGGGGGGGCCCCTACGAGCAGTACTTC. Encoded protein: CASSFGGGPYEQYF.